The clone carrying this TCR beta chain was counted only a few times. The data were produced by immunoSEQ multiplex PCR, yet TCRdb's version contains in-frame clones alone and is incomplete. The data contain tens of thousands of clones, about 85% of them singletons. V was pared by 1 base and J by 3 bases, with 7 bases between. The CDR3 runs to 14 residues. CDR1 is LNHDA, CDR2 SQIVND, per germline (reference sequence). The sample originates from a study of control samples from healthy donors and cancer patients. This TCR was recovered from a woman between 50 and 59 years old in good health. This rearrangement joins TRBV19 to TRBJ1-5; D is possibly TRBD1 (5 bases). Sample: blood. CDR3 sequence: CASSIARDNQPQHF. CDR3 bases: TGTGCCAGTAGTATAGCCAGGGACAATCAGCCCCAGCATTTT.